Reported below is one T cell receptor (beta chain). The antigen is undetermined. These data are taken from a study of T cell repertoires in urothelial bladder cancer. At the level of the study: The approximately twelve resected lesions were three cT0, three cTa, three cT1 and three cT2 or greater. Study-level findings and limits: Benign specimens had a median roughly 11% infiltrating lymphocyte percentage. One T-cell clone reached up to roughly 15% of carcinoma infiltrating lymphocytes. Carcinoma specimens had fewer T cells than benign specimens.

Germline V gene lookup returns CDR1 ENHRY and CDR2 SYGVKD. V shed 9 bases, J shed 1 base, and the junction held 3 bases outside the gene matches. CDR3 length: 13 residues. The assay was immunoSEQ multiplex PCR, and TCRdb's table has in-frame clones only and misses some. The sample carries under 13,000 clones, under 70% recorded once. The J gene is TRBJ2-5, the V gene TRBV10-3, with 9 bases fitting TRBD1. The origin of this receptor is a human donor with a benign inflammatory bladder lesion. The sample was tumor-infiltrating cells from bladder cancer. As DNA, the CDR3 is TGTGCCATGGGACAGGGCCCCCAAGAGACCCAGTACTTC. Translated, it gives CAMGQGPQETQYF.